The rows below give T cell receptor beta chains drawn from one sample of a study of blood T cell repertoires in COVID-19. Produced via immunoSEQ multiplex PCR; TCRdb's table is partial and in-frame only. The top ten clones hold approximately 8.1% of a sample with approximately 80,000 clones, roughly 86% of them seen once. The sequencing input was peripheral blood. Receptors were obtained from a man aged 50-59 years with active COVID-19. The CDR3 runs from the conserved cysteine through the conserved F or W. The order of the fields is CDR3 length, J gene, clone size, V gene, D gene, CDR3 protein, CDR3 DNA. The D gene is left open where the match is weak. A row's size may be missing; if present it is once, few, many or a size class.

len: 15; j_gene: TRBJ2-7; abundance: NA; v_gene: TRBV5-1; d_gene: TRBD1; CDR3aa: CASSLATGKSHEQYF; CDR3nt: TGCGCCAGCAGCTTGGCGACAGGGAAAAGCCACGAGCAGTACTTC
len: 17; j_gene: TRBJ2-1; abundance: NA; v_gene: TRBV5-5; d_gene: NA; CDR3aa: CASSLGSRTEGYNEQFF; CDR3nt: TGTGCCAGCAGCTTGGGCTCACGGACAGAAGGCTACAATGAGCAGTTCTTC
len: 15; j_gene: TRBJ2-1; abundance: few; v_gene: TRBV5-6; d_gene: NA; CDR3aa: CASSAHRGGSYEQFF; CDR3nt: TGTGCCAGCAGCGCACACAGGGGGGGGTCGTATGAGCAGTTCTTC
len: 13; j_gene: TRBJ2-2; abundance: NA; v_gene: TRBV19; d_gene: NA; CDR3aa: CASRTLNTGELFF; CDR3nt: TGTGCCAGTCGGACACTAAACACCGGGGAGCTGTTTTTT
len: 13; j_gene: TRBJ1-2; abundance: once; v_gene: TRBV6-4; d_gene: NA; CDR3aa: CASSEGANYGYTF; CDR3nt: TGTGCCAGCAGTGAAGGAGCTAACTATGGCTACACCTTC
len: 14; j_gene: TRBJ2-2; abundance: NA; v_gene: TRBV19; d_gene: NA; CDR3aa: CASSARGGTGELFF; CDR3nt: TGTGCCAGTAGTGCGAGGGGGGGTACCGGGGAGCTGTTTTTT
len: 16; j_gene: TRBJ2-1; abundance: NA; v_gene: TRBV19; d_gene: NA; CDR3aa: CASSIPWVAHYNEQFF; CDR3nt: TGTGCCAGTAGTATCCCTTGGGTAGCACACTACAATGAGCAGTTCTTC
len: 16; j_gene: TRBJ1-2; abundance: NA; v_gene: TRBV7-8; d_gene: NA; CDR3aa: CASSYATGRANYGYTF; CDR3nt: TGTGCCAGCAGCTATGCTACAGGACGAGCCAACTATGGCTACACCTTC
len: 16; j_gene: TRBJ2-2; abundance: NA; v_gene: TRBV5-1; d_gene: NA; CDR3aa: CASSFTPAGNTGELFF; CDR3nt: TGCGCCAGCAGCTTTACCCCAGCGGGGAACACCGGGGAGCTGTTTTTT
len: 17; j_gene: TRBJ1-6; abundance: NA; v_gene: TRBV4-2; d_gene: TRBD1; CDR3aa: CASSQRIRGKGNSPLHF; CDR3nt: TGTGCCAGCAGCCAACGGATCAGGGGGAAAGGTAATTCACCCCTCCACTTT